This section outlines one TCR beta chain sequence together with its context. Donors contributed one heparinised blood draw apiece, averaging approximately 100 mL. V was clipped by 0 bases and J by 5 bases, with 17 bases between them. CDR1 SGDLS and CDR2 YYNGEE come from the germline V gene. The CDR3 is made up of 16 amino acids. The sample is drawn from a study of beta chain features in type 1 diabetes. Study-wide context: Patients were similar to healthy donors in age and gender (as well as in cell yields).

The authors reverse transcribed all of the isolated RNA, so sequencing captured expressed TCRB transcripts. Assay used: immunoSEQ multiplex PCR; TCRdb lists only in-frame clones, some missing. The repertoire consists of hundreds of thousands of clones, with roughly 12% occurring once and the leading ten covering around 0.015%. This receptor was obtained from a man aged 18 to 35 in good health. What was sequenced was naive CD4+ T cells from blood. V is TRBV9 and J is TRBJ2-5; a possible D gene is TRBD1 (6 bases). The CDR3 spells CASSVAYAGERETQYF. The CDR3 DNA sequence: TGTGCCAGCAGCGTAGCCTACGCAGGGGAGAGGGAGACCCAGTACTTC. The variable domain in full, with the rest retrieved from reference TRBV9 and TRBJ2-5, is DSGVTQTPKHLITATGQRVTLRCSPRSGDLSVYWYQQSLDQGLQFLIQYYNGEERAKGNILERFSAQQFPDLHSELNLSSLELGDSALYFCASSVAYAGERETQYFGPGTRLLVL.